Below, 31 T cell receptor beta chains from the same sample are listed, as sequenced in a study of regulatory T cells in long-lasting Graves disease. The time point was: newly diagnosed GD, antithyroid drugs for less than 3 months. Construction of the TCR library relied on RNA isolated from PBMCs. Arm-PCR of CDR3 regions and iRepertoire HTBI primers were used to build TCR beta libraries. MiXCR, run by TCRdb on the multiplex PCR reads, gives a single entry per CDR3 protein. The data hold roughly 420,000 distinct CDR3 sequences, with about a sixth observed a single time. These records were also assigned to another study, of T cells in Graves' hyperthyroidism and ophthalmopathy.

Here the sequenced sample was peripheral blood mononuclear cells (PBMCs), taken at new diagnosis, from a patient treated with antithyroid drugs. Receptor source: a woman in her thirties with Graves disease.

This clonotype was picked up a small number of times. V gene TRBV28 combines with J gene TRBJ2-7, with 9 positions matching TRBD2. From germline, CDR1 is MDHEN and CDR2 SYDVKM. The CDR3 loop spans 15 amino acids. The trim removed 5 bases at V and 3 bases at J, leaving 8 bases unmatched. CDR3 nucleotide sequence: TGTGCCAGCAGTGGTGTAGCGGGAGCGCGCTACGAGCAGTACTTC. It specifies CASSGVAGARYEQYF. The whole variable domain, filled in from reference TRBV28 and TRBJ2-7, reads DVKVTQSSRYLVKRTGEKVFLECVQDMDHENMFWYRQDPGLGLRLIYFSYDVKMKEKGDIPEGYSVSREKKERFSLILESASTNQTSMYLCASSGVAGARYEQYFGPGTRLTVT.

This clonotype was seen a single time. This chain uses TRBV7-2 with TRBJ2-7; 9 positions agree with TRBD2. The CDR3 consists of 16 residues. CDR1 is SGHTA, CDR2 FQGNSA, per germline. The V and J ends lost 6 bases and 4 bases, in that order; junction bases with no gene match: 13. The CDR3: CASSLTGSGRFYEQYF. The CDR3 DNA reads as TGTGCCAGCAGTTTAACAGGTAGCGGGAGATTTTACGAGCAGTACTTC.

Concerning this clonotype: A clone one base away is much larger, so this may be a read error. The chain couples TRBV2 to TRBJ2-1; D ambiguous. This CDR3 contains 11 residues. Trimming left V 7 bases short and J 4 bases short, with 5 bases between. Per the germline V gene, CDR1 is SNHLY and CDR2 is FYNNEI. DNA of the CDR3: TGTGCCAGCACCGAATACAATGAGCAGTTCTTC. Translated, it gives CASTEYNEQFF.

This clonotype was recorded many times. The chain employs TRBV5-4 and TRBJ1-1; D uncertain. The CDR3 spans 12 residues. Trimming cost V 2 bases and J 5 bases, with 7 bases left between them. Germline V gene lookup returns CDR1 SGHNT and CDR2 YYREEE (reference sequence). The CDR3 is CASSLTPTEAFF. CDR3 in DNA: TGTGCCAGCAGCTTAACTCCAACTGAAGCTTTCTTT. The full variable domain, rest sourced from reference TRBV5-4 and TRBJ1-1, is ETGVTQSPTHLIKTRGQQVTLRCSSQSGHNTVSWYQQALGQGPQFIFQYYREEENGRGNFPPRFSGLQFPNYSSELNVNALELDDSALYLCASSLTPTEAFFGQGTRLTVV.

The rearrangement joins TRBV9 to TRBJ2-2, with D uncertain. Per germline, CDR1 SGDLS and CDR2 YYNGEE. The V end lost 3 bases, the J end lost 1 base, and 13 bases lay between the germline ends. The CDR3 length is 16 residues. The CDR3 region is CASSANLFRNTGELFF. Here the CDR3 DNA reads TGTGCCAGCAGCGCCAACTTATTTCGGAACACCGGGGAGCTGTTTTTT.

With respect to this clonotype: A much larger clone lies one base from this, so it may be a read error. This chain connects TRBV4-1 to TRBJ2-7; 10 positions agree with TRBD2. The length of the CDR3 is 17 residues. Germline V CDR1 and CDR2: MGHRA, YSYEKL. CDR3 region: CASSQAPLAGVVHERYF. Here the CDR3 DNA reads TGCGCCAGCAGCCAAGCTCCCCTAGCGGGAGTCGTCCACGAGCGGTACTTC.

CDR3 region: CASSMSNRAYEQYF. The CDR3 DNA sequence: TGTGCCAGTAGTATGAGTAACAGGGCCTACGAGCAGTACTTC. The chain employs TRBV19 and TRBJ2-7; TRBD1 might be the D (6 bases). Trimming took off 3 bases at V and 2 bases at J, with 11 bases between the two ends. Germline V gives CDR1 LNHDA, CDR2 SQIVND (reference sequence). There are 14 residues in the CDR3. The whole variable domain, remainder taken from reference TRBV19 and TRBJ2-7, is DGGITQSPKYLFRKEGQNVTLSCEQNLNHDAMYWYRQDPGQGLRLIYYSQIVNDFQKGDIAEGYSVSREKKESFPLTVTSAQKNPTAFYLCASSMSNRAYEQYFGPGTRLTVT.

Note on this clonotype: This may come from a read error, since a much larger clone is one base off. The chain carries TRBV30 and TRBJ1-2; perhaps TRBD1 as D (5 bases). Germline V gene lookup returns CDR1 GTSNPN and CDR2 SVGIG (reference sequence). The CDR3 consists of 13 residues. The DNA for the CDR3 is TGTGCCTGGATTCCGGGACGGCAATATGGCTTCACCTTC. Its translation: CAWIPGRQYGFTF.

The genes are TRBV20-1 and TRBJ2-7, with D hard to call. The CDR3 covers 12 residues. Germline V CDR1 and CDR2: DFQATT, SNEGSKA (reference sequence). V was pared by 0 bases and J by 4 bases, with 7 bases between. The CDR3 nucleotides are TGCAGTGCTAGAGATCGACGGTACGAGCAGTACTTC. Amino acids: CSARDRRYEQYF.

This clonotype was observed many times. The rearrangement links TRBV28 to TRBJ2-7; D assignment may be TRBD1 or TRBD2 (6 bases each). There are 14 residues in the CDR3. The V gene lost 3 bases and the J gene lost 7 bases, with 16 bases spanning the gap. CDR1 is MDHEN and CDR2 is SYDVKM in the germline V gene. The CDR3 DNA reads TGTGCCAGCAGTTTCTCCGGGGGCCGAGGGGAGCAGTACTTC. This sequence encodes CASSFSGGRGEQYF.

This clonotype was observed at least ten times. The chain employs TRBV28 and TRBJ1-5; D perhaps matches TRBD1 (5 bases). Per the germline V gene, CDR1 is MDHEN and CDR2 is SYDVKM. This CDR3 is 14 amino acids long. Between the trimmed V and J ends, which lost 5 bases and 6 bases, there was a span of 14 bases. CDR3 sequence: CASSPRLGPQPQHF. The DNA for the CDR3 is TGTGCCAGCAGTCCCCGTCTGGGACCTCAGCCCCAGCATTTT.

The genes are TRBV24-1 and TRBJ2-1; 9 nucleotides agree with TRBD2. The CDR3 is made up of 17 amino acids. Germline trimming cut 5 bases from V and 4 bases from J; bases unmatched to any gene: 11. The V gene's germline CDR1 is KGHDR and CDR2 SFDVKD. The CDR3 region is CATSALAGGHRYNEQFF. Written as DNA, the CDR3 is TGTGCCACCAGTGCACTAGCGGGCGGCCACCGATACAATGAGCAGTTCTTC.

This clonotype was detected ten times or more. The chain links TRBV6-1 to TRBJ2-1; no clear D. V was trimmed by 5 bases and J by 2 bases, leaving 13 bases between them. CDR3 length equals 15 residues. Germline V gene data show CDR1 as MNHNS and CDR2 as SASEGT. The CDR3 is CASSPRNLAYNEQFF. The CDR3 DNA follows: TGTGCCAGCAGTCCCAGGAACCTGGCCTACAATGAGCAGTTCTTC.

This clonotype showed up many times. The V gene is TRBV30, the J gene TRBJ2-1; D unclear. The germline V gene has CDR1 GTSNPN and CDR2 SVGIG (reference sequence). The CDR3 extends over 10 amino acids. Trimming took off 1 base at V and 10 bases at J, with 5 bases between the two ends. In DNA form, the CDR3 reads TGTGCCTGGAGTGGGCAAGAGCAGTTCTTC. Amino acids: CAWSGQEQFF.

This clonotype was seen at least ten times. The rearrangement uses TRBV6-1 and TRBJ1-4, with a possible D match to TRBD1 (6 bases). V was trimmed by 7 bases and J by 8 bases, leaving 20 bases between them. Germline V gives CDR1 MNHNS, CDR2 SASEGT. The length of the CDR3 is 15 residues. The CDR3 nucleotides read TGTGCCAGCACCGTAGGACCACAGGGAAGAGAAAAACTGTTTTTT. Its translation: CASTVGPQGREKLFF.

In its sample, this clonotype was seen a few times. V and J are TRBV5-1 and TRBJ2-7; D uncertain. The germline V and J ends were trimmed by 1 base and 4 bases, with 6 bases remaining between them. CDR1 SGHRS and CDR2 YFSETQ come from the germline V gene. The CDR3 sequence is 12 residues long. CDR3 bases: TGCGCCAGCAGCTTGAAAGATTACGAGCAGTACTTC. This codes for CASSLKDYEQYF.

This clonotype occurred many times. The J gene is TRBJ2-3, the V gene TRBV24-1, with 11 positions matching TRBD2. Germline V gene data show CDR1 as KGHDR and CDR2 as SFDVKD. The CDR3 runs to 16 residues. V shed 3 bases and J 3 bases; nucleotides not matched to a gene: 4. CDR3 amino acids: CATSDVAGGLTDTQYF. The CDR3 DNA follows: TGTGCCACCAGTGATGTAGCGGGAGGGTTGACAGATACGCAGTATTTT.

This clonotype was recorded at least ten times. J is TRBJ1-5 and V is TRBV7-2; D gene uncertain. Trimming pared 4 bases from V and 0 bases from J, leaving 10 bases between. Per germline, CDR1 SGHTA and CDR2 FQGNSA. The length of the CDR3 is 15 residues. CDR3 DNA: TGTGCCAGCAGCTACCAGTGGGGTAGCAATCAGCCCCAGCATTTT. Translated: CASSYQWGSNQPQHF.

This clonotype was detected many times. The chain recombines TRBV2 with TRBJ2-3; 11 bases agree with TRBD2. The CDR3 extends over 16 amino acids. The V gene end was trimmed by 0 bases and the J gene end by 6 bases; junction bases not matched to a gene: 5. Germline V lookup: CDR1 SNHLY, CDR2 FYNNEI. This CDR3 is CASSEAHSGRGDTQYF. The DNA for the CDR3 is TGTGCCAGCAGTGAAGCGCATAGCGGGAGGGGGGATACGCAGTATTTT.

V and J are TRBV13 and TRBJ2-7, with 11 bases lining up with TRBD1. Germline-derived CDR1 and CDR2 are PRHDT and FYEKMQ (reference sequence). The CDR3 length is 15 residues. Trimming took 5 bases from V and 5 from J; bases not matched to a gene: 8. The CDR3 DNA sequence: TGTGCCAGCAGCGTCCGGGACAGGGGGTTCCACGAGCAGTACTTC. It codes for CASSVRDRGFHEQYF.

This sequence joins TRBV24-1 and TRBJ2-6, with TRBD1 as a possible D gene (5 bases). This CDR3 has 15 amino acids. CDR1 is KGHDR and CDR2 is SFDVKD in the germline V gene. V lost 5 bases to trimming and J lost 4 bases, with 11 bases between them. The CDR3 protein is CATSGQGLGANVLTF. In nucleotides, the CDR3 is TGTGCCACCAGTGGCCAGGGATTGGGGGCCAACGTCCTGACTTTC.

This clonotype occurred a few times. The rearrangement links TRBV12-3 or TRBV12-4 to TRBJ1-2; D ambiguous. The CDR3 is 15 residues long. V shed 5 bases and J shed 7 bases, with 20 bases lying between them. This CDR3 is CASSRDGPLGGGYTF. Here the CDR3 DNA reads TGTGCCAGCAGTCGAGACGGGCCCCTGGGAGGTGGCTACACCTTC.

Ten or more counts support this clonotype. The V call is TRBV24-1, the J call TRBJ2-1, with no clear D. Germline CDR1 and CDR2: KGHDR and SFDVKD. The V and J ends lost 2 bases and 5 bases respectively, with 6 bases between them. The CDR3 loop spans 13 amino acids. This CDR3 reads CATSDSGDNEQFF. CDR3 DNA: TGTGCCACCAGTGATTCAGGAGACAATGAGCAGTTCTTC.

This clonotype was counted at least ten times. V and J are TRBV20-1 and TRBJ1-1; the match to TRBD1 covers 8 bases. The CDR3 spans 15 residues. Germline V lookup: CDR1 DFQATT, CDR2 SNEGSKA (reference sequence). After removal of 5 bases from V and 4 bases from J, the junction contained 12 bases not matched to a gene. CDR3 in amino acids: CSAPPAGGPGTEAFF. The CDR3 DNA follows: TGCAGTGCTCCCCCGGCAGGGGGCCCAGGCACTGAAGCTTTCTTT.

This chain connects TRBV29-1 to TRBJ1-2, with no clear D. Germline V gene sequence: CDR1 SQVTM, CDR2 ANQGSEA. The CDR3 sequence is 12 residues long. V lost 6 bases and J lost 6, with 14 bases in between. The CDR3, as DNA: TGCAGCGTGGAGATCCAAGCGGATGGCTACACCTTC. Translating it yields CSVEIQADGYTF.

The chain recombines TRBV19 with TRBJ1-3; D not resolved. CDR1 and CDR2 (germline): LNHDA, SQIVND (reference sequence). Trimming pared 3 bases from V and 0 bases from J, leaving 9 bases between. The length of the CDR3 is 15 residues. Here the CDR3 DNA reads TGTGCCAGTAGTATGCTCCAGATCTCTGGAAACACCATATATTTT. Amino acids: CASSMLQISGNTIYF.

This clonotype was counted ten times or more. The V gene is TRBV5-1, the J gene TRBJ2-1; 14 nucleotides line up with TRBD2. V gave up 3 bases and J gave up 4 bases; unmatched junction bases: 6. From germline, CDR1 is SGHRS and CDR2 YFSETQ. The CDR3 sequence is 17 residues long. The CDR3 nucleotides are TGCGCCAGCAGCTCGACTAGCGGGAGGGTCGTTTACAATGAGCAGTTCTTC. Translating gives CASSSTSGRVVYNEQFF.

This clonotype was seen more than once but under ten times. The chain combines TRBV13 with TRBJ2-3; TRBD1 might be the D (5 bases). The germline gives CDR1 PRHDT, CDR2 FYEKMQ (reference sequence). The CDR3 extends over 16 amino acids. Trimming removed 6 bases from V and 2 bases from J, with 18 bases in between. The CDR3 nucleotides are TGTGCCAGCAGTCGTTACCAGGGCCTGGACACAGATACGCAGTATTTT. It is translated as CASSRYQGLDTDTQYF.

The chain carries TRBV28 and TRBJ2-2; D ambiguous. Trimming pared 5 bases from V and 0 bases from J, leaving 10 bases between. This CDR3 contains 15 residues. Germline-derived CDR1 and CDR2 are MDHEN and SYDVKM. The CDR3 nucleotides read TGTGCCAGCAGTACCCCTCAGTCGAACACCGGGGAGCTGTTTTTT. Translating it yields CASSTPQSNTGELFF.

This clonotype has ten or more counts. The V call is TRBV28, the J call TRBJ2-7, with 10 bases aligning to TRBD2. Trimming at V came to 5 bases and at J to 1 base, leaving 5 bases not matched to a gene. This CDR3 has 15 amino acids. CDR1 and CDR2 from the germline V gene are MDHEN and SYDVKM. CDR3 loop: CASSPERGGSYEQYF. The CDR3 DNA reads TGTGCCAGCAGTCCGGAGCGGGGGGGTTCCTACGAGCAGTACTTC.

This clonotype was counted at least ten times. V and J are TRBV5-1 and TRBJ1-2; 9 bases fit TRBD1. V shed 4 bases, J shed 7 bases, and the junction held 11 bases outside the gene matches. The germline CDR1 and CDR2 sequences are SGHRS and YFSETQ. The CDR3 sequence is 15 residues long. The CDR3 nucleotides read TGCGCCAGCAGCAGGCCCGGGACAGGGACGGTTGGCTACACCTTC. This sequence encodes CASSRPGTGTVGYTF.